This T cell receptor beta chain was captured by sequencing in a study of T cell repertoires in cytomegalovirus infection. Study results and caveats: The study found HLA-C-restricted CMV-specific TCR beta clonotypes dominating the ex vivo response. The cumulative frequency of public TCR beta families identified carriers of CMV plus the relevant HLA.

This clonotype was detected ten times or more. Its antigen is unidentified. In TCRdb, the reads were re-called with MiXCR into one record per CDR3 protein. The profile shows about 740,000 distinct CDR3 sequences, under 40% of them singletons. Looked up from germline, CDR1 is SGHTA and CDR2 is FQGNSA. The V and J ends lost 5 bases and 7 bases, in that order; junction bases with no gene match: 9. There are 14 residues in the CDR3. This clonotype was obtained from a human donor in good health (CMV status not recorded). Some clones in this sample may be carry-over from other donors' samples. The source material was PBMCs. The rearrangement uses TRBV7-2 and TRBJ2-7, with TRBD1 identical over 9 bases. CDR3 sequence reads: CASSVTGGAGEQYF. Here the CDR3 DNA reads TGTGCCAGCAGCGTTACAGGGGGCGCAGGGGAGCAGTACTTC.